The 5 T cell receptor beta chains below come from one sample, sequenced in a study of cytomegalovirus exposure and HLA in healthy donors. Assay used: immunoSEQ multiplex PCR; TCRdb lists only in-frame clones, some missing. This table holds some 45,000 clones, 85% to 95% found once. The specimen was PBMCs. Receptors originate from a woman aged 18-29 years in good health and CMV-seropositive.

The chain employs TRBV19 and TRBJ2-3; 7 nucleotides line up with TRBD2. The CDR3 has 13 residues. The germline gives CDR1 LNHDA, CDR2 SQIVND (reference sequence). V shed 8 bases and J 5 bases; nucleotides not matched to a gene: 7. This CDR3 reads CASSGRARDTQYF. The CDR3 DNA sequence: TGTGCCAGTTCAGGGAGGGCCAGAGATACGCAGTATTTT.

This chain connects TRBV5-5 to TRBJ1-1; D not certain. There are 13 residues in the CDR3. Germline CDR1 and CDR2: SGHKS and YYEKEE (reference sequence). The V end lost 4 bases, the J end lost 8 bases, and 15 bases lay between the germline ends. This CDR3 is CASSPVSAQEAFF. The CDR3 DNA reads TGTGCCAGCAGCCCCGTTTCGGCACAGGAAGCTTTCTTT. Based on the CDR3 plus reference TRBV5-5 and TRBJ1-1, the full variable domain is DAGVTQSPTHLIKTRGQQVTLRCSPISGHKSVSWYQQVLGQGPQFIFQYYEKEERGRGNFPDRFSARQFPNYSSELNVNALLLGDSALYLCASSPVSAQEAFFGQGTRLTVV.

The chain uses TRBV30 and TRBJ1-1; D not resolved. The CDR3 has 11 amino acids. Germline loops: CDR1 GTSNPN, CDR2 SVGIG (reference sequence). Between the trimmed V and J ends, which lost 4 bases and 4 bases, there was a span of 7 bases. DNA of the CDR3: TGTGCCTGGACCCGGGGCACTGAAGCTTTCTTT. This translates into CAWTRGTEAFF.

The chain combines TRBV6-6 with TRBJ2-4; no firm D call. Trimming left V 0 bases short and J 7 bases short, with 4 bases between. The CDR3 consists of 12 residues. Germline CDR1 and CDR2: MNHNY and SVGAGI (reference sequence). For the CDR3, the DNA is TGTGCCAGCAGTTACTCGGAGAACATTCAGTACTTC. Translation gives CASSYSENIQYF.

This clone was seen more than once but under ten times. The chain joins TRBV12-2 to TRBJ1-1. TRBV12-2 is marked as a pseudogene. The CDR3 runs to 14 residues. CDR3 coding DNA: TGTGCAAGTCGCCGACCTCGAGGGAACACTGAAGCTTTCTTT. Its protein is CASRRPRGNTEAFF.